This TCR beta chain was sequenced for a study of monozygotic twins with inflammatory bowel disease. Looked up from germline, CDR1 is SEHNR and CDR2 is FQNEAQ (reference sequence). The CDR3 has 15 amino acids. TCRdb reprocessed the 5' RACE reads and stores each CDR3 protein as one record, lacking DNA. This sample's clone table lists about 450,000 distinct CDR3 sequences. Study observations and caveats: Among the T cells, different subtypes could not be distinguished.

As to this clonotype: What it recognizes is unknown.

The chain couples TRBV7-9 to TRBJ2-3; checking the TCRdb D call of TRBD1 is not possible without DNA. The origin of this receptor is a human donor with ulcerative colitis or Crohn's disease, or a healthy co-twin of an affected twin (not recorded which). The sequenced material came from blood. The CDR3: CASTRAVDGPDTQYF.